This T cell receptor (beta chain) stems from a study of blood T cells in healthy people across ages. Using a J-beta primer mix together with a sample-barcoded 5' primer, a second PCR was run for roughly 6 to 12 cycles. A template-switch adaptor with 12 random nucleotides tagged each cDNA molecule. TCRdb reanalysed the 5' RACE reads using MiXCR and keeps one entry per CDR3 protein. The sample contains 1.5 million to 2 million distinct CDR3 sequences, 28% of which appear only once. Unmatched junction bases numbered 11, after V lost 3 bases and J lost 7 bases. Looked up from germline, CDR1 is DFQATT and CDR2 is SNEGSKA (reference sequence). The CDR3 has 16 residues.

This rearrangement joins TRBV20-1 to TRBJ2-1; 11 nucleotides agree with TRBD2. The sample taken for sequencing was blood. The sequence was collected from a woman aged 25 to 39 in good health. The CDR3 DNA reads TGCAGTGCTAGTCTCCGACTAGCGGGGCTTGGAAATGAGCAGTTCTTC. It specifies CSASLRLAGLGNEQFF.